Listed here is a single T cell receptor (beta chain). The data were taken from a study of HIV-infected patients and healthy controls. Study information: CD8 counts did not change consistently during early therapy; the CD4:CD8 ratio climbed slightly.

cDNA was made from around 0.45 ug RNA using alpha and beta constant primers. Separate chain-specific third strand synthesis with multiplexing indices produced the alpha and beta libraries. Each cDNA molecule was barcoded, and a single primer pair amplified each chain. TCRdb re-analysed the 5' RACE reads in MiXCR, keeping a single row per CDR3 protein. Altogether roughly 18,000 distinct CDR3 sequences are present, under 9% being singletons, with the ten largest covering 21%. V was pared by 5 bases and J by 4 bases, with 3 bases of the junction left unmatched. Germline V gene data show CDR1 as LGHDT and CDR2 as YNNKEL (reference sequence). This CDR3 is 13 amino acids long. Antiretroviral therapy had run roughly three months, about 14 weeks, before follow-up blood collection. All unsorted peripheral T cells were captured because whole blood was used without fractionation.

The receptor was derived from an adult with HIV infection. The sample was blood, taken during antiretroviral therapy. V is TRBV3-1 and J is TRBJ2-3, with 7 bases that match TRBD1. The CDR3 DNA is TGTGCCAGCAGCAGGCAGGGGGCAGATACGCAGTATTTT. It encodes CASSRQGADTQYF.